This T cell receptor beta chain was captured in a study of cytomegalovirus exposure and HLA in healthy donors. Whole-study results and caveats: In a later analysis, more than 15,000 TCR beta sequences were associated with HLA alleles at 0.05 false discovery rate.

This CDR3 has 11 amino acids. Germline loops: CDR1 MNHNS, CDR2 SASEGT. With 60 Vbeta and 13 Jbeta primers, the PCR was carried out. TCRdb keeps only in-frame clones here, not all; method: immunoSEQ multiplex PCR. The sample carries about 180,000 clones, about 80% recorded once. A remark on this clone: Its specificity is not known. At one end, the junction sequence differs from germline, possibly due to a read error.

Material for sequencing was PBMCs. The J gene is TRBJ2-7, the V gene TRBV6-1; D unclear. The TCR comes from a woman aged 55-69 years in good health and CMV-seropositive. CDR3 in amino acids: CASKESYGQYF. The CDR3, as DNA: TGTGCCAGCAAAGAATCCTACGGGCAGTACTTC.